This paragraph covers one TCR beta chain sequence. The data derive from a study of blood T cell repertoires in COVID-19. Germline V CDR1 and CDR2: MNHEY, SVGAGI. Losses at the gene ends were 6 bases for V and 11 bases for J; bases not matched to a gene: 4. The CDR3 length is 13 residues. Repertoires were generated with immunoSEQ multiplex PCR, while TCRdb's copy carries only in-frame clones and drops some. Counted here are around 81,000 clones, approximately 89% occurring once; the ten biggest clones make up approximately 1.9%. The rearrangement joins TRBV6-5 to TRBJ1-6; 10 bases agree with TRBD1. This sequence originates from a woman in her sixties with acute or convalescent COVID-19. Sequenced material: peripheral blood. The CDR3 sequence: CASSRTGGTPLHF. CDR3 nucleotides: TGTGCCAGCAGCCGGACAGGGGGGACACCCCTCCACTTT.